A single sample is the source of the 15 T cell receptor beta chains below, sequenced in a study of tumor and adjacent non-tumor tissue in lung cancer. This sample's RNA came from whole unsorted tissue. Distant lung tissue was collected more than 3 cm away from the tumor edge. TCRbeta libraries were built with three rounds of nested PCR, modified from ARM-PCR. TCRdb called the multiplex PCR reads again in MiXCR, with one record for every CDR3 protein. Of roughly 75,000 distinct CDR3 sequences listed, under 70% are singletons. The specimen was distant non-tumor lung tissue. These receptor sequences come from a woman between 50 and 59 years old with non-small cell lung cancer.

A word on this clonotype: This may stem from a read error, because a much larger clone lies one nucleotide away. The chain carries TRBV28 and TRBJ2-3; 12 positions match TRBD2. The CDR3 totals 16 residues. The V segment lost 7 bases and the J segment 4 bases; nucleotides outside the gene matches: 9. Germline V gene sequence: CDR1 MDHEN, CDR2 SYDVKM. CDR3 sequence reads: CASNLILAGGADTQYF. DNA of the CDR3: TGTGCCAGCAACCTGATCCTAGCGGGAGGGGCAGATACGCAGTATTTT.

Comments on this clonotype: A read error may account for a junction end that differs from germline. The chain employs TRBV6-2 or TRBV6-3 and TRBJ2-7; tentatively, D is TRBD2 (5 bases). The CDR3 loop spans 13 amino acids. Germline V gene sequence: CDR1 MNHEY, CDR2 SVGEGT. The CDR3 spells CACSYLDRREQYF. The CDR3 DNA is TGTGCCTGCAGTTACCTGGATCGGAGGGAGCAGTACTTC.

Regarding this clonotype: Relative to the germline gene, one junction end is altered; a read error may explain this. The V gene is TRBV11-1, the J gene TRBJ2-3; 7 bases agree with TRBD1. Germline V lookup: CDR1 SGHAT, CDR2 FQDESV (reference sequence). This CDR3 region has 14 residues. The CDR3 loop is CAGSLATGTDTQFF. CDR3 in DNA: TGTGCCGGCAGTTTAGCGACCGGGACAGATACGCAGTTTTTT.

The sample holds a few counts of this clonotype. At one of its ends the junction is not consistent with the germline gene, which may arise from a read error. The CDR3 loop is CIAPGLAGGALDLDTQYF. The CDR3, as DNA: TGCATTGCTCCGGGACTAGCGGGAGGGGCCCTCGATCTAGATACGCAGTATTTT. V and J are TRBV20-1 and TRBJ2-3, with 16 bases matching TRBD2. Germline V gives CDR1 DFQATT, CDR2 SNEGSKA (reference sequence). The CDR3 loop spans 18 amino acids.

As concerns this clonotype: This is likely a read error, given that the CDR3 carries no conserved phenylalanine or tryptophan at its end. The chain combines TRBV11-3 with TRBJ2-5; D possibly uses TRBD1 or TRBD2 (5 bases each). The CDR3 loop spans 15 amino acids. From germline, CDR1 is SGHNT and CDR2 YENEEA. Trimming pared 2 bases from V and 4 bases from J, leaving 14 bases between. The CDR3 sequence: CASSLTGTSLETQYI. The CDR3 coding sequence is TGTGCCAGCAGCTTAACCGGGACGAGTCTAGAGACCCAGTACATC.

Turning to this clonotype: Likely a read error: the CDR3 ends without its conserved phenylalanine or tryptophan. This rearrangement joins TRBV18 to TRBJ2-7, with D possibly being TRBD1 (5 bases). Germline CDR1 KGHSH, CDR2 LQKENI. The CDR3 covers 14 residues. Trimming removed 0 bases at V and 6 bases at J, with 12 bases between. This CDR3 reads CASSPPVRAPEQYL. In DNA form, the CDR3 reads TGTGCCAGCTCACCACCGGTCAGGGCGCCCGAGCAGTACTTA.

This clonotype was picked up many times. The genes are TRBV10-3 and TRBJ2-7; 8 nucleotides agree with TRBD1. The J segment lost 4 bases and the V segment lost 2 bases, leaving 7 bases of the junction unmatched. The CDR3 spans 15 residues. Germline CDR1 ENHRY, CDR2 SYGVKD. The CDR3 DNA sequence: TGTGCCATCAGTGAGGGCAGGGGGCACGTGTACGAGCAGTACTTC. Translation: CAISEGRGHVYEQYF.

Turning to this clonotype: A junction boundary mismatches the germline segment, possibly from a read error. The J gene is TRBJ2-1, the V gene TRBV11-2; TRBD1 matches 9 bases. The CDR3 is made up of 12 amino acids. CDR1 SGHAT and CDR2 FQNNGV come from the germline V gene. The CDR3 sequence: CASSPSPTGGVF. The CDR3 coding sequence is TGTGCCAGCAGCCCTAGCCCCACAGGGGGCGTCTTC. The variable domain in full, completed from reference TRBV11-2 and TRBJ2-1, reads EAGVAQSPRYKIIEKRQSVAFWCNPISGHATLYWYQQILGQGPKLLIQFQNNGVVDDSQLPKDRFSAERLKGVDSTLKIQPAKLEDSAVYLCASSPSPTGGVFGPGTRLTVL.

This clonotype was seen a few times. A junction boundary mismatches the germline segment, possibly from a read error. The chain recombines TRBV29-1 with TRBJ2-5; 11 bases are a match to TRBD2. The CDR3 totals 16 residues. The germline V gene encodes CDR1 SQVTM and CDR2 ANQGSEA. This CDR3 is CSAAVNSGRVVETQYF. DNA of the CDR3: TGCAGCGCTGCGGTCAATAGCGGGAGGGTCGTGGAGACCCAGTACTTT. The whole variable domain, filled in from reference TRBV29-1 and TRBJ2-5, reads SAVISQKPSRDICQRGTSLTIQCQVDSQVTMMFWYRQQPGQSLTLIATANQGSEATYESGFVIDKFPISRPNLTFSTLTVSNMSPEDSSIYLCSAAVNSGRVVETQYFGPGTRLLVL.

Comments on this clonotype: One base away lies a much larger clone, so this may be a sequencing read error. Here the CDR3 omits its conserved ending phenylalanine or tryptophan, so a read error is the likely source. The chain employs TRBV12-3 or TRBV12-4 and TRBJ2-7; no clear D. V lost 3 bases, J lost 7 bases, and 10 bases lay in between. This CDR3 is built from 12 residues. CDR3 nucleotides: TGTGCCAGCAGTTTGGTTTTTGGAGAGCAGTACTTG. It is translated as CASSLVFGEQYL.

This rearrangement joins TRBV11-1 to TRBJ2-3, with D possibly matching TRBD2 (5 bases). CDR1 is SGHAT, CDR2 FQDESV, per germline (reference sequence). Trimming shortened V by 5 bases and J by 6 bases, and 15 bases separated the two germline ends. CDR3 length equals 14 residues. The CDR3 region is CASSIVTRADTQYF. Written as DNA, the CDR3 is TGTGCCAGCAGCATAGTTACGAGGGCTGATACGCAGTATTTT.

A remark on this clonotype: The junction departs from the called germline gene at one end, perhaps through a read error. The rearrangement uses TRBV12-3 or TRBV12-4 and TRBJ2-1; D may be TRBD2 (6 bases). The CDR3 has 20 residues. The CDR3 is CGSLPGVSSSARSSYNEQFF. The CDR3 DNA reads TGTGGCAGCCTCCCGGGAGTCAGTTCCTCGGCTAGAAGTTCCTACAATGAGCAGTTCTTC.

As for this clonotype: One end of the junction is discordant with germline, which a read error may explain. The genes are TRBV6-5 and TRBJ2-7; D remains unclear. The V gene's germline CDR1 is MNHEY and CDR2 SVGAGI. CDR3 length: 15 amino acids. The CDR3 region is CASRPLLGNSYDQYF. The CDR3 DNA sequence: TGTGCCAGCAGGCCCTTATTGGGGAACTCCTACGATCAGTATTTC.

The sample holds many counts of this clonotype. The rearrangement joins TRBV20-1 to TRBJ1-1; the D is unclear. With 5 bases removed from V and 6 bases from J, the gap between germline ends came to 10 bases. Germline-derived CDR1 and CDR2 are DFQATT and SNEGSKA (reference sequence). The CDR3 runs 11 residues. Written as DNA, the CDR3 is TGCAGTGCTGACCGTGGCCCTGAAGCTTTCTTT. It translates to CSADRGPEAFF.

As to this clonotype: Being one base from a much bigger clone, this may be a read error. The V and J genes are TRBV4-1 and TRBJ1-4; D unresolved. Germline V gene data show CDR1 as MGHRA and CDR2 as YSYEKL. This CDR3 spans 14 amino acids. Trimming removed 3 bases at V and 7 bases at J, with 12 bases between. CDR3 protein: CASSQMIAREKLFF. The CDR3 DNA reads as TGCGCCAGCAGCCAGATGATAGCACGTGAAAAACTGTTTTTT.